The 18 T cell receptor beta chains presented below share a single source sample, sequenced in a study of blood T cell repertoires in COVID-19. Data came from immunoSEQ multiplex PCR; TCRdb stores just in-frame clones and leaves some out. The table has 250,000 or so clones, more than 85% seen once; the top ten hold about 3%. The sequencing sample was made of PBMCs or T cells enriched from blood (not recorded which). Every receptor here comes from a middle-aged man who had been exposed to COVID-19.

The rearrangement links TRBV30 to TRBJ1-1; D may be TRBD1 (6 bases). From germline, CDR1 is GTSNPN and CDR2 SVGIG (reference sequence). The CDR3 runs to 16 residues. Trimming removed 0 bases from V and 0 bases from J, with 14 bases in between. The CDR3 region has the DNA TGTGCCTGGAGTGTAGGTTGGCAGGGGATGAACACTGAAGCTTTCTTT. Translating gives CAWSVGWQGMNTEAFF.

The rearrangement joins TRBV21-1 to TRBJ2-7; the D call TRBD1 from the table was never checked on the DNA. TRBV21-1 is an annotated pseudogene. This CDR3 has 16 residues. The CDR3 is CASSGGRQGNTYEQYF. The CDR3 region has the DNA TGTGCCAGCAGCGGGGGAAGACAGGGGAATACCTACGAGCAGTACTTC.

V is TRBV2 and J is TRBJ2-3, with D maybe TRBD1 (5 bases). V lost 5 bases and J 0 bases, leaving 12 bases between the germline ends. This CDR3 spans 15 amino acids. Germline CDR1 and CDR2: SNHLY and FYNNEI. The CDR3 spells CASSKQAPSTDTQYF. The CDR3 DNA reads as TGTGCCAGCAGTAAACAGGCCCCGAGCACAGATACGCAGTATTTT.

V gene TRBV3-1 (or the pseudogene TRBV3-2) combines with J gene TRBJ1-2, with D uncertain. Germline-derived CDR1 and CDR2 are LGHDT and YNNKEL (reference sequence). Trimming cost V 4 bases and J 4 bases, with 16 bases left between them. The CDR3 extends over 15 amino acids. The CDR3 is CASSPVIGGGYGYTF. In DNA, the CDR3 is TGTGCCAGCAGCCCCGTAATCGGAGGTGGCTATGGCTACACCTTC.

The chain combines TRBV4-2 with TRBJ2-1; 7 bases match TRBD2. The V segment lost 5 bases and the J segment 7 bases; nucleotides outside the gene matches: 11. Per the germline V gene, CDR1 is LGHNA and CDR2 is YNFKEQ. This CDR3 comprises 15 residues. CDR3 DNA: TGTGCCAGCAGCGAAAGGACTAGTTTGAGGAATGAGCAGTTCTTC. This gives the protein CASSERTSLRNEQFF.

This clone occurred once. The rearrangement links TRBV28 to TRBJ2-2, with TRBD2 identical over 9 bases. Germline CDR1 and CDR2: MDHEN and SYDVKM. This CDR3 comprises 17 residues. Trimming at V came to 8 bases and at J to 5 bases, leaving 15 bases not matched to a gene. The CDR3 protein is CASDETRSGRFTGELFF. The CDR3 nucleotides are TGTGCCAGCGACGAGACCAGAAGCGGGAGGTTTACCGGGGAGCTGTTTTTT. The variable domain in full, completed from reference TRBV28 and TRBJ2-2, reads DVKVTQSSRYLVKRTGEKVFLECVQDMDHENMFWYRQDPGLGLRLIYFSYDVKMKEKGDIPEGYSVSREKKERFSLILESASTNQTSMYLCASDETRSGRFTGELFFGEGSRLTVL.

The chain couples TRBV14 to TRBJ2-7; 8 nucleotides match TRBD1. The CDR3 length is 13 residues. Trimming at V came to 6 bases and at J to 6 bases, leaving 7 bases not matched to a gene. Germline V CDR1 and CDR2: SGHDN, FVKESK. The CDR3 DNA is TGTGCCAGCAGTTGGACAGGGAGTTCCGAGCAGTACTTC. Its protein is CASSWTGSSEQYF.

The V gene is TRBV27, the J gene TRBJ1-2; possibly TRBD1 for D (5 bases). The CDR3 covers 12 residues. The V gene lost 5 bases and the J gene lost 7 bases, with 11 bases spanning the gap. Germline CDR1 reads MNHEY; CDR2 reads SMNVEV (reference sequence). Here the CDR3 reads CASSPQGGGYTF. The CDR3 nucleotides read TGTGCCAGCAGTCCTCAGGGCGGTGGCTACACCTTC.

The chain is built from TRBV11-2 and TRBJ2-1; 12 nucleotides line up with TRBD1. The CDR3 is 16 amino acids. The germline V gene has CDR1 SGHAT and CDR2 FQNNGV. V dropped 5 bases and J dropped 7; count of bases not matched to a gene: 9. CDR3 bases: TGTGCCAGCAGCCCGGGGACAGGGGGCTTCGTGAATGAGCAGTTCTTC. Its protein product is CASSPGTGGFVNEQFF. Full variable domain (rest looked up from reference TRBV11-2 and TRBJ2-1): EAGVAQSPRYKIIEKRQSVAFWCNPISGHATLYWYQQILGQGPKLLIQFQNNGVVDDSQLPKDRFSAERLKGVDSTLKIQPAKLEDSAVYLCASSPGTGGFVNEQFFGPGTRLTVL.

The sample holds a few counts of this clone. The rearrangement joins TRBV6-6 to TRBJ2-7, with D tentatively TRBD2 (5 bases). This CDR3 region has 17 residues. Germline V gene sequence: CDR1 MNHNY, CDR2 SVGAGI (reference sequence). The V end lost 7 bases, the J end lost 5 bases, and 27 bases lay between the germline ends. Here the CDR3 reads CASTRRGGFQVSDEQYF. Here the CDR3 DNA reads TGTGCCAGCACTCGCCGTGGCGGGTTCCAAGTTTCTGACGAGCAGTACTTC.

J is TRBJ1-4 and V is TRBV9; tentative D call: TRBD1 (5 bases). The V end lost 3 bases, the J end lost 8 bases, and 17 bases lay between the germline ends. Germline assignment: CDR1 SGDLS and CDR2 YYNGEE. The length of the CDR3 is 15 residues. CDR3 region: CASSAVGTGGEKLFF. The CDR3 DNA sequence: TGTGCCAGCAGCGCCGTGGGAACAGGTGGGGAAAAACTGTTTTTT.

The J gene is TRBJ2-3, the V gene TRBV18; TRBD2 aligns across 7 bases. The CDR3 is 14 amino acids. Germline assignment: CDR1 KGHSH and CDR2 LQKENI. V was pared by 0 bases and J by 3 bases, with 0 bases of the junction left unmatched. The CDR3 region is CASSPPSGTDTQYF. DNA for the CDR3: TGTGCCAGCTCACCACCTAGCGGGACAGATACGCAGTATTTT. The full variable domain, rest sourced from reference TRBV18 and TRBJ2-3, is NAGVMQNPRHLVRRRGQEARLRCSPMKGHSHVYWYRQLPEEGLKFMVYLQKENIIDESGMPKERFSAEFPKEGPSILRIQQVVRGDSAAYFCASSPPSGTDTQYFGPGTRLTVL.

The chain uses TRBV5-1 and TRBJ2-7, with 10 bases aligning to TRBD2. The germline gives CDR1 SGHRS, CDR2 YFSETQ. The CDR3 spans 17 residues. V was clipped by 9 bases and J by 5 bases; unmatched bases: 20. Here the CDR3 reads CAKLQGELSGRLNEQYF. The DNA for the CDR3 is TGCGCCAAGCTACAGGGTGAACTTAGCGGGAGGCTCAACGAGCAGTACTTC.

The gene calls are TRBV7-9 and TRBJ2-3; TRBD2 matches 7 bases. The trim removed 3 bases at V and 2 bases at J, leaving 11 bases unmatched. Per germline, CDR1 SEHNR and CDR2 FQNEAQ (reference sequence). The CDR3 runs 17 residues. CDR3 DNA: TGTGCCAGCAGCTTGGGTGAAGCGGGATTCGACACAGATACGCAGTATTTT. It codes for CASSLGEAGFDTDTQYF.

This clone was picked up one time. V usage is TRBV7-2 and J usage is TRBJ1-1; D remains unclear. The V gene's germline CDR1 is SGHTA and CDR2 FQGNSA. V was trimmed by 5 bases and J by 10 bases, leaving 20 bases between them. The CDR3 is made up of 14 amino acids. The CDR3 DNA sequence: TGTGCCAGCAGCATAGAATCAGACCTAGTCGGAGCTTTCTTT. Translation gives CASSIESDLVGAFF.

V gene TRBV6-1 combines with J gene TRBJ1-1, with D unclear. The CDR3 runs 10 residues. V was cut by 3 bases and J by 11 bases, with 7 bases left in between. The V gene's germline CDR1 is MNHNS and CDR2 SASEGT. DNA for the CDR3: TGTGCCAGCAGTGACAGGCGTGCTTTCTTT. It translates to CASSDRRAFF.

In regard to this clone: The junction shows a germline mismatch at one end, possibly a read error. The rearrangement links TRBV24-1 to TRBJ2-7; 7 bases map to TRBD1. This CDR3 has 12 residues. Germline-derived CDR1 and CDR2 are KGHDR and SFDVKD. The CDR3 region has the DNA TGTGCCACCAGTGATTTGTACGGGACAGCCGACTTC. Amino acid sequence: CATSDLYGTADF.

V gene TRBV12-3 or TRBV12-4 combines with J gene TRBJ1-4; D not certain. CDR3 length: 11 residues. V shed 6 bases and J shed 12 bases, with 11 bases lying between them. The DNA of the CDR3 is TGTGCCAGCAGATTCGGTGAGGAACTGTTTTTT. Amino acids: CASRFGEELFF.